This record covers a single T cell receptor (beta chain). CDR1 and CDR2 (germline): SQVTM, ANQGSEA. The trim removed 8 bases at V and 8 bases at J, leaving 6 bases unmatched. The CDR3 sequence is 14 residues long. Using its own MiXCR run on the RT-PCR reads, TCRdb lists one record per CDR3 protein. The data contain about a million distinct CDR3 sequences, over 15% of them seen just once; the ten biggest clones take up 6%. The record originates from a study of patients and donors after allogeneic stem cell transplantation. This clonotype originated in a human donor who was either an allogeneic HSCT recipient or a stem cell or donor lymphocyte infusion donor (not recorded which). It is not recorded whose cells these are; they may come from a transplant donor. The sequenced sample was blood, either unsorted or a sorted T cell fraction (not recorded which). The gene calls are TRBV29-1 and TRBJ2-2, with 15 bases aligning to TRBD2. This CDR3 is CSYEGTSGRGELFF. Written as DNA, the CDR3 is TGCAGCTACGAAGGGACTAGCGGGAGGGGGGAGCTGTTTTTT.